The 27 T cell receptor beta chains reported below all come from one sample, sequenced in a study of CD8+ T cells in alopecia areata. It was cDNA, reverse transcribed from extracted RNA, that served as the sequencing template. TCRdb's copy holds only in-frame clones and misses some; the assay was immunoSEQ multiplex PCR. Among about 210,000 clones listed, 66% were seen once. The sample's treatment: oral pan-JAK inhibitor, 5-10 mg twice daily. The sequenced sample was CD4+ T cells sorted from blood, obtained at week 44, from a patient treated with tofacitinib. The receptor source for this set is a human donor with alopecia areata.

The chain recombines TRBV4-2 with TRBJ2-7, with D tentatively TRBD1 (6 bases). The germline V gene has CDR1 LGHNA and CDR2 YNFKEQ. V was shortened by 4 bases and J by 1 base, with 11 bases between the two germline ends. CDR3 size: 14 residues. The CDR3 coding sequence is TGTGCCAGCAGCCCCCGGGACACGTCCTACGAGCAGTACTTC. This encodes CASSPRDTSYEQYF.

V gene TRBV9 combines with J gene TRBJ1-1; the match to TRBD1 covers 8 bases. The trim removed 4 bases at V and 3 bases at J, leaving 5 bases unmatched. The CDR3 has 14 residues. CDR1 is SGDLS and CDR2 is YYNGEE in the germline V gene. The CDR3 DNA reads TGTGCCAGCAGCAAACAGGGGGGCGACACTGAAGCTTTCTTT. This translates into CASSKQGGDTEAFF.

The V call is TRBV2, the J call TRBJ1-5; 8 nucleotides match TRBD1. The length of the CDR3 is 16 residues. Germline CDR1 SNHLY, CDR2 FYNNEI. Germline trimming cut 3 bases from V and 8 bases from J; bases unmatched to any gene: 12. For the CDR3, the DNA is TGTGCCAGCAGTGACTATCCCGGGACAGGCTCTGAGCCCCAGCATTTT. Its translation: CASSDYPGTGSEPQHF.

The chain couples TRBV10-3 to TRBJ1-5, with D possibly TRBD1 on 6 matching bases. This CDR3 region has 13 residues. Per germline, CDR1 ENHRY and CDR2 SYGVKD. The CDR3 sequence is CAIGAGVNQPQHF. CDR3 nucleotides: TGTGCGATAGGGGCAGGGGTGAATCAGCCCCAGCATTTT.

A few counts support this clone. The V gene is TRBV11-2, the J gene TRBJ2-5; tentative D call: TRBD2 (6 bases). The CDR3 covers 16 residues. The germline V and J ends were trimmed by 5 bases and 1 base, with 17 bases remaining between them. Looked up from germline, CDR1 is SGHAT and CDR2 is FQNNGV. DNA for the CDR3: TGTGCCAGCAGCCCGGGACTCCAAACCCCCCAAGAGACCCAGTACTTC. Translated: CASSPGLQTPQETQYF. Variable domain in full (rest from reference TRBV11-2 and TRBJ2-5): EAGVAQSPRYKIIEKRQSVAFWCNPISGHATLYWYQQILGQGPKLLIQFQNNGVVDDSQLPKDRFSAERLKGVDSTLKIQPAKLEDSAVYLCASSPGLQTPQETQYFGPGTRLLVL.

As concerns this clone: Different DNA sequences within this sample yield the same CDR3. The chain combines TRBV27 with TRBJ2-7, with D tentatively TRBD2 (5 bases). This CDR3 has 15 residues. Germline V gene data show CDR1 as MNHEY and CDR2 as SMNVEV (reference sequence). Trimming shortened V by 2 bases and J by 4 bases, and 15 bases separated the two germline ends. The CDR3 bases are TGTGCCAGCAGTTTAGGCGGTCGGGGTAGGTACGAGCAGTACTTC. This codes for CASSLGGRGRYEQYF.

The chain has TRBV30 and TRBJ2-2; D is undetermined. CDR1 and CDR2 (germline): GTSNPN, SVGIG (reference sequence). V shed 3 bases and J shed 2 bases, with 7 bases lying between them. The CDR3 is 13 amino acids. The CDR3 coding sequence is TGTGCCTGGAGGGGGTACAACACCGGGGAGCTGTTTTTT. Its protein product is CAWRGYNTGELFF.

The chain couples TRBV28 to TRBJ1-2; tentatively, D is TRBD1 (6 bases). V was shortened by 6 bases and J by 2 bases, with 13 bases between the two germline ends. The CDR3 consists of 14 residues. Germline V gene data show CDR1 as MDHEN and CDR2 as SYDVKM. CDR3 protein: CASSQWTENYGYTF. In nucleotides, the CDR3 is TGTGCCAGCAGCCAATGGACAGAGAACTATGGCTACACCTTC.

The chain combines TRBV7-8 with TRBJ2-3; 14 bases align to TRBD2. Trimming at V came to 5 bases and at J to 6 bases, leaving 16 bases not matched to a gene. This CDR3 contains 19 residues. Germline V gene sequence: CDR1 SGHVS, CDR2 FQNEAQ. In DNA, the CDR3 is TGTGCCAGCAGCCCAAGGCTCCATCGACTAGCGGGGGGGCAGGATACGCAGTATTTT. This sequence encodes CASSPRLHRLAGGQDTQYF. Based on the CDR3 plus reference TRBV7-8 and TRBJ2-3, the full variable domain is GAGVSQSPRYKVAKRGQDVALRCDPISGHVSLFWYQQALGQGPEFLTYFQNEAQLDKSGLPSDRFFAERPEGSVSTLKIQRTQQEDSAVYLCASSPRLHRLAGGQDTQYFGPGTRLTVL.

The chain has TRBV19 and TRBJ1-1; D remains unclear. CDR1 and CDR2 from the germline V gene are LNHDA and SQIVND (reference sequence). V was trimmed by 2 bases and J by 4 bases, leaving 11 bases between them. The CDR3 consists of 14 residues. The CDR3 coding sequence is TGTGCCAGTAGTATAAAAGGGAGTCGCACTGAAGCTTTCTTT. Protein product: CASSIKGSRTEAFF.

CDR3 sequence (DNA): TGTGCCAGTAGTCTACGGAGCGGAGGCTACGAGCAGTACTTC. Translated: CASSLRSGGYEQYF. This rearrangement joins TRBV19 to TRBJ2-7; TRBD2 is a possible D gene (5 bases). Germline values: CDR1 LNHDA, CDR2 SQIVND (reference sequence). The ends were cut back, 5 bases at V and 3 bases at J, with 14 bases in the middle. The CDR3 sequence is 14 residues long.

The gene calls are TRBV4-3 and TRBJ2-1; D ambiguous. This CDR3 has 15 residues. The V end lost 0 bases, the J end lost 0 bases, and 6 bases lay between the germline ends. Looked up from germline, CDR1 is LGHNA and CDR2 is YSLEER. CDR3 amino acids: CASSQDSSSYNEQFF. The CDR3 DNA follows: TGCGCCAGCAGCCAAGACTCGAGCTCCTACAATGAGCAGTTCTTC.

The chain carries TRBV4-1 and TRBJ2-4; D is uncertain. Germline V gene lookup returns CDR1 MGHRA and CDR2 YSYEKL. The V end lost 3 bases, the J end lost 0 bases, and 12 bases lay between the germline ends. The CDR3 totals 16 residues. CDR3 nucleotides: TGCGCCAGCAGCCAGGAATTCGAGCTAGCCAAAAACATTCAGTACTTC. Translation: CASSQEFELAKNIQYF.

In the case of this clone: Other DNA sequences of this sample code for an identical CDR3. This rearrangement joins TRBV29-1 to TRBJ1-2; 7 bases match TRBD1. Trimming at V came to 3 bases and at J to 5 bases, leaving 3 bases not matched to a gene. The CDR3 runs 12 residues. Germline CDR1 and CDR2: SQVTM and ANQGSEA. Here the CDR3 DNA reads TGCAGCGTTGAGGCAGGGGGTTATGGCTACACCTTC. It translates to CSVEAGGYGYTF.

The rearrangement uses TRBV4-1 and TRBJ2-6, with 8 nucleotides matching TRBD2. CDR3 length equals 19 residues. Looked up from germline, CDR1 is MGHRA and CDR2 is YSYEKL. V was pared by 0 bases and J by 2 bases, with 9 bases of the junction left unmatched. CDR3 amino acids: CASSQDEAGGTAGANVLTF. The DNA for the CDR3 is TGCGCCAGCAGCCAAGATGAGGCGGGGGGCACTGCTGGGGCCAACGTCCTGACTTTC.

Points on this clone: This same CDR3 is encoded by further DNA sequences in the sample. The chain uses TRBV29-1 and TRBJ2-2; 9 bases fit TRBD1. CDR3 length: 13 amino acids. V lost 4 bases to trimming and J lost 4 bases; unmatched junction nucleotides: 1. Germline CDR1 SQVTM, CDR2 ANQGSEA. This CDR3 is CSVGQGVTGELFF. The DNA for the CDR3 is TGCAGCGTTGGACAGGGGGTCACCGGGGAGCTGTTTTTT.

The rearrangement links TRBV25-1 to TRBJ1-1; no clear D. CDR1 MGHDK and CDR2 SYGVNS come from the germline V gene. Trimming cost V 4 bases and J 0 bases, with 6 bases left between them. The CDR3 is 13 residues long. The CDR3 loop is CASSGTLNTEAFF. The CDR3 DNA follows: TGTGCCAGCAGTGGCACCTTGAACACTGAAGCTTTCTTT.

This clone came up a few times. V usage is TRBV2 and J usage is TRBJ1-2; TRBD1 agrees at 7 bases. Losses at the gene ends were 5 bases for V and 3 bases for J; bases not matched to a gene: 9. CDR1 is SNHLY, CDR2 FYNNEI, per germline. CDR3 length: 15 amino acids. The DNA for the CDR3 is TGTGCCAGCAGTCCCGGCAGGGGGGCCGACTATGGCTACACCTTC. Protein sequence: CASSPGRGADYGYTF.

The chain is built from TRBV11-3 and TRBJ2-1; the D gene is possibly TRBD1 (5 bases). The CDR3 runs 17 residues. In germline, CDR1 is SGHNT, CDR2 YENEEA. Trimming cost V 5 bases and J 6 bases, with 23 bases left between them. In DNA, the CDR3 is TGTGCCAGCAGCCCACGTTTAGGGGCATATCTCCCCAATGAGCAGTTCTTC. Protein product: CASSPRLGAYLPNEQFF.

The J gene is TRBJ2-2, the V gene TRBV23-1; 7 bases align to TRBD2. TRBV23-1 is labeled an ORF, and its function is uncertain. Trimming at V came to 1 base and at J to 2 bases, leaving 10 bases not matched to a gene. There are 18 residues in the CDR3. CDR3 sequence (DNA): TGCGCCAGCAGTCAATTTTTATTAGGACTAGGAAACACCGGGGAGCTGTTTTTT. Residues: CASSQFLLGLGNTGELFF.

This clone was found a few times. The V and J genes are TRBV30 and TRBJ2-5, with a weak D call TRBD1 (5 bases). Judging by the DNA end, TRBJ2-7 fits better; the J call may be wrong. This CDR3 region has 14 residues. Per the germline V gene, CDR1 is GTSNPN and CDR2 is SVGIG (reference sequence). As DNA, the CDR3 is TGTGCCTGGAGTTTAACACCAGGGCTCTACGAGCAGTACTTC. Translated: CAWSLTPGLYEQYF.

J is TRBJ1-6 and V is TRBV14; D remains unclear. Between the trimmed V and J ends, which lost 0 bases and 4 bases, there was a span of 4 bases. In germline, CDR1 is SGHDN, CDR2 FVKESK. The CDR3 contains 14 residues. DNA of the CDR3: TGTGCCAGCAGCCAAGAGGCTTATAATTCACCCCTCCACTTT. It is translated as CASSQEAYNSPLHF.

V and J are TRBV14 and TRBJ1-2; no reliable D call. The germline CDR1 and CDR2 sequences are SGHDN and FVKESK. The CDR3 covers 12 residues. Trimming removed 1 base at V and 4 bases at J, with 4 bases between. This CDR3 is CASSQGVYGYTF. The CDR3 DNA is TGTGCCAGCAGCCAAGGAGTCTATGGCTACACCTTC.

V usage is TRBV14 and J usage is TRBJ2-6; D is possibly TRBD1 or TRBD2 (5 bases each). The V gene lost 4 bases and the J gene lost 0 bases, with 10 bases spanning the gap. The CDR3 is 16 residues long. Germline V gene sequence: CDR1 SGHDN, CDR2 FVKESK. In DNA form, the CDR3 reads TGTGCCAGCAGCCCCGAGGGGAGCTCTGGGGCCAACGTCCTGACTTTC. This gives the protein CASSPEGSSGANVLTF.

The chain has TRBV30 and TRBJ2-5; TRBD1 aligns across 9 bases. The CDR3 is made up of 13 amino acids. CDR1 is GTSNPN, CDR2 SVGIG, per germline (reference sequence). Trimming at V came to 8 bases and at J to 4 bases, leaving 8 bases not matched to a gene. DNA for the CDR3: TGTGCCGGGGACAGGGATGGTCGAGAGACCCAGTACTTC. It encodes CAGDRDGRETQYF.

The CDR3 here is CASSAWAGQNTEAFF. The CDR3 nucleotides are TGTGCCAGCAGTGCCTGGGCAGGGCAGAACACTGAAGCTTTCTTT. The chain links TRBV25-1 to TRBJ1-1; perhaps TRBD1 as D (5 bases). This CDR3 is built from 15 residues. Trimming removed 4 bases at V and 1 base at J, with 13 bases between. In germline, CDR1 is MGHDK, CDR2 SYGVNS.

This clone was seen more than once but under ten times. The chain joins TRBV15 to TRBJ1-1, with D perhaps TRBD1 (6 bases). The V end lost 6 bases, the J end lost 1 base, and 12 bases lay between the germline ends. CDR1 LNHNV and CDR2 YYDKDF come from the germline V gene (reference sequence). This CDR3 has 14 amino acids. CDR3 residues: CATRGLGQNTEAFF. The DNA for the CDR3 is TGTGCCACCAGGGGATTGGGACAGAACACTGAAGCTTTCTTT.